Sequencing of this T cell receptor (beta chain) was carried out in a study of somatic mutations in cytotoxic T cells in rheumatoid arthritis. Method: immunoSEQ multiplex PCR; TCRdb's copy keeps in-frame clones and lacks some. The table includes a few thousand clones, more than 70% detected once. The germline gives CDR1 SEHNR, CDR2 FQNEAQ (reference sequence). This CDR3 comprises 14 residues. V dropped 7 bases and J dropped 2 bases, with 15 bases sitting between them. The J gene is TRBJ2-7, the V gene TRBV7-9, with a possible D match to TRBD1 (6 bases). This TCR derives from a woman aged 45-65 years with rheumatoid arthritis. Sequencing was done on a sample of CD8+ T cells sorted from blood. In nucleotides, the CDR3 is TGTGCCAGCACGGCCGGGACAAATCCCTACGAGCAGTACTTC. Encoded protein: CASTAGTNPYEQYF.